The entry below gives a single T cell receptor beta chain sequence along with its context. This record comes from a study of control samples from healthy donors and cancer patients. Sequenced by immunoSEQ multiplex PCR; TCRdb stores in-frame clones only, minus some. The sample records 35,000 to 55,000 clones, 80% to 95% being singletons. The V and J ends lost 5 bases and 0 bases, in that order; junction bases with no gene match: 12. The V gene's germline CDR1 is MDHEN and CDR2 SYDVKM. The CDR3 is 18 residues long. This rearrangement joins TRBV28 to TRBJ2-7; 11 bases match TRBD2. The TCR was taken from a woman in her thirties or forties with head and neck cancer. Sequenced sample: PBMCs. The CDR3 sequence: CASSLGTSGPLFSYEQYF. The CDR3, as DNA: TGTGCCAGCAGTCTGGGGACTAGCGGACCTCTATTCTCCTACGAGCAGTACTTC.